The rows below give T cell receptor beta chains drawn from one sample of a study of T cell changes during pregnancy in multiple sclerosis. Assay: immunoSEQ multiplex PCR; the TCRdb copy retains only in-frame clones and omits some. The table records 35,000 to 45,000 clones, 85% to 90% of them present only once. The specimen was peripheral blood, collected in the second trimester of pregnancy. These receptors all stem from a female donor in good health, enrolled as a control in a pregnancy study. Each CDR3 is given with its conserved first and last residue. The order of the fields is D gene, J gene, V gene, clone size, CDR3 DNA, CDR3 protein. A D gene is named only where the DNA matches it firmly. Only part of the rows carry a size: once, few, many, or a class if the clone is expanded.

. TRBJ2-7 TRBV9 . TGTGCCAGCAGCGCGGAGGGCTCCTACGAGCAGTACTTC CASSAEGSYEQYF
. TRBJ2-1 TRBV11-2 . TGTGCCAGCAGCTACCCCAGGGGCGGGGGCTCCTACAATGAGCAGTTCTTC CASSYPRGGGSYNEQFF
TRBD1 TRBJ1-4 TRBV7-2 . TGTGCCAGCAGCCCCGAGGCGGGACAGGGGTGGGAAAAACTGTTTTTT CASSPEAGQGWEKLFF
. TRBJ2-3 TRBV30 . TGTGCCTGGAGCGGGGGAGGTCCAGATACGCAGTATTTT CAWSGGGPDTQYF
TRBD1 TRBJ1-2 TRBV7-8 . TGTGCCAGCACCGGGCGGACAGGGGATCCTAACTATGGCTACACCTTC CASTGRTGDPNYGYTF
TRBD2 TRBJ2-3 TRBV29-1 . TGCAGCGTCGGAAGCGGGGTAGATACGCAGTATTTT CSVGSGVDTQYF
TRBD1 TRBJ2-3 TRBV4-1 . TGCGCCAGCAGCCAAGAGACAGGGGGATTCGGAGATACGCAGTATTTT CASSQETGGFGDTQYF
. TRBJ1-3 TRBV7-6 . TGTGCCAGCAGCTTAGTGGCCAGGGATGGAAACACCATATATTTT CASSLVARDGNTIYF
TRBD2 TRBJ2-4 TRBV7-8 . TGTGCCAGCAGCCTCGGACTAGTCGTGACCAAAAACATTCAGTACTTC CASSLGLVVTKNIQYF
. TRBJ1-1 TRBV14 . TGTGCCAGCAGCCCTATTTTTGGCGGCACTGAAGCTTTCTTT CASSPIFGGTEAFF
. TRBJ1-6 TRBV6-5 few TGTGCCAGCAGTTATCTGGACACTCGATCACCCCTCCACTTT CASSYLDTRSPLHF
. TRBJ2-5 TRBV30 . TGTGCCTGGAGTGGTGGGGGCCCCCAAGAGACCCAGTACTTC CAWSGGGPQETQYF
TRBD1 TRBJ1-2 TRBV5-4 . TGTGCCAGCAGCTTGGCCCCGGGACAGGCCAAGGATGGCTACACCTTC CASSLAPGQAKDGYTF
. TRBJ1-2 TRBV5-6 . TGTGCCAGCAGCTTGTTTAGCCGTTCTAACTATGGCTACACCTTC CASSLFSRSNYGYTF
TRBD1 TRBJ1-1 TRBV25-1 once TGTGCCAGCAGTGATTATGACAGGGGGCAGGTAGCTTTCTTT CASSDYDRGQVAFF
TRBD1 TRBJ1-3 TRBV19 few TGTGCCAGTACCGGAGGACAGGGGAGGGGAAACACCATATATTTT CASTGGQGRGNTIYF
TRBD2 TRBJ2-1 TRBV30 . TGTGCCTGCCCCGGACTAGCGGGGGACAATGAGCAGTTCTTC CACPGLAGDNEQFF
TRBD1 TRBJ1-2 TRBV2 once TGTGCCAGCAGTTCAACGACAGGGAGCTATGGCTACACCTTC CASSSTTGSYGYTF
TRBD2 TRBJ2-1 TRBV5-4 . TGTGCCAGCAGCTTGGGGGGACTAGCGGGTTACAATGAGCAGTTCTTC CASSLGGLAGYNEQFF
TRBD1 TRBJ2-1 TRBV7-8 . TGTGCCAGCAGCTTATCCCGTGACAGGGGGGGTGAGCAGTTCTTC CASSLSRDRGGEQFF
. TRBJ2-7 TRBV5-5 . TGTGCCAGCAGCTCAACCGGCAGGGATTTCTACGAGCAGTACTTC CASSSTGRDFYEQYF
TRBD1 TRBJ1-1 TRBV4-1 . TGCGCCAGCAGCCTCGACAGGGGGACTGAAGCTTTCTTT CASSLDRGTEAFF
. TRBJ2-4 TRBV27 . TGTGCCAGCAGTTTCTCTACCAAAAACATTCAGTACTTC CASSFSTKNIQYF
. TRBJ2-2 TRBV25-1 . TGTGCCAGCAGCGCGGACAGTTCGAACACCGGGGAGCTGTTTTTT CASSADSSNTGELFF
TRBD1 TRBJ1-2 TRBV29-1 . TGCAGCGTTGAATCGGGACAGGGGGCGGCGGGCTACACCTTC CSVESGQGAAGYTF
TRBD1 TRBJ1-2 TRBV19 . TGTGCCAGTAGTATAGAAGGGGGCCCCTATGGCTACACCTTC CASSIEGGPYGYTF
TRBD2 TRBJ2-1 TRBV6-5 . TGTGCCAGCAGTTACTTACTAGCGGGGGGATACAATGAGCAGTTCTTC CASSYLLAGGYNEQFF
TRBD2 TRBJ2-5 TRBV27 . TGTGCCAGCAGTTTCCTTGCCCCGGGACTAGCGGGGTACCAAGAGACCCAGTACTTC CASSFLAPGLAGYQETQYF
. TRBJ2-7 TRBV27 once TGTGCCAGCAGTTCCCGTCCCTCCTACGAGCAGTACTTC CASSSRPSYEQYF
TRBD1 TRBJ1-3 TRBV7-2 . TGTGCCAGCAGGTCGACAGGGGTGCTGGCTGGAAACACCATATATTTT CASRSTGVLAGNTIYF
TRBD2 TRBJ2-3 TRBV29-1 . TGCAGCGCCTCTAGCGGGAGGGCCCTCAGGGCAGATACGCAGTATTTT CSASSGRALRADTQYF
. TRBJ2-5 TRBV6-5 . TGTGCCAGCAGTTACTCGAGAGGTCAAGAGACCCAGTACTTC CASSYSRGQETQYF
. TRBJ1-2 TRBV7-2 once TGTGCCAGCAGCTCCGTCGGGTATGCCTATGGCTACACCTTC CASSSVGYAYGYTF
TRBD1 TRBJ2-2 TRBV5-1 . TGCGCCAGCAGCTTAGAGACAGGGGACACCGGGGAGCTGTTTTTT CASSLETGDTGELFF
TRBD2 TRBJ2-5 TRBV5-1 . TGCGCCAGCAGCTTGGTGTCAAGAGGGACTAGCGGGAGACTGTCAGAGACCCAGTACTTC CASSLVSRGTSGRLSETQYF
. TRBJ2-7 TRBV10-3 . TGTGCCACCCTAAGGGACGGGAGCGTCCCTTCCGAGCAGTACTTC CATLRDGSVPSEQYF
. TRBJ1-4 TRBV25-1 . TGTGCCAGCAGTGTCATTTCGAGGCCCGAAAATGAAAAACTGTTTTTT CASSVISRPENEKLFF
. TRBJ2-7 TRBV7-2 . TGTGCCAGCAGCTTTAGCCACGAGCAGTACTTC CASSFSHEQYF
TRBD1 TRBJ1-2 TRBV6-5 . TGTGCCAGCAGTTACTCCGGACAGGGGAACAGGGATGGCTACACCTTC CASSYSGQGNRDGYTF
. TRBJ1-4 TRBV30 . TGTGCCTGGAGTGTACCGATTGGCGGGACTGCAACTAATGAAAAACTGTTTTTT CAWSVPIGGTATNEKLFF
. TRBJ1-1 TRBV29-1 . TGCAGCGTTCTAATTGGTTGGAACACTGAAGCTTTCTTT CSVLIGWNTEAFF
. TRBJ1-6 TRBV27 . TGTGCCAGCGGCGACATAACCTCCTATAATTCACCCCTCCACTTT CASGDITSYNSPLHF
. TRBJ1-2 TRBV10-3 . TGTGCCATCAATGAACAGCCCGCCAACTATGGCTACACCTTC CAINEQPANYGYTF
. TRBJ2-7 TRBV30 . TGTGCCTGGACAGGGCTGCACGAGCAGTACTTC CAWTGLHEQYF
TRBD1 TRBJ1-2 TRBV4-3 . TGCGCCAGCAGCCTTGGACAGGGGGCCGGCTATGGCTACACCTTC CASSLGQGAGYGYTF
TRBD1 TRBJ1-1 TRBV7-2 . TGTGCCAGCAGCCCCTACGGGACAGGGGTGGGCACTGAAGCTTTCTTT CASSPYGTGVGTEAFF
. TRBJ1-4 TRBV15 . TGTGCCACCTCCGACAGAAGTTTAAATGAAAAACTGTTTTTT CATSDRSLNEKLFF
. TRBJ2-1 TRBV7-6 . TGTGCCAGCAGTAAAGGAGGGTCAGGTTACAATGAGCAGTTCTTC CASSKGGSGYNEQFF
TRBD1 TRBJ1-2 TRBV6-6 . TGTGCCAGCAGTTCCCCCCGGGACAGGGGGCAAGGCTACACCTTC CASSSPRDRGQGYTF